Listed below are T cell receptor beta chains from one sample, sequenced in a study of cytomegalovirus exposure and HLA in healthy donors. Sequenced by immunoSEQ multiplex PCR; TCRdb stores in-frame clones only, minus some. Among around 160,000 clones, 55% to 70% were seen once, and the ten largest hold about 2.9%. The sequenced sample consisted of PBMCs. The receptor set was obtained from a middle-aged woman in good health and CMV-seropositive. CDR3s include the opening cysteine and the closing phenylalanine or tryptophan. A D gene is named only where the DNA matches it firmly. The size of a clone is reported for some rows only, either as once, few or many, or as a class for expanded clones.

V: TRBV5-4; size: few; J: TRBJ2-3; D: NA; length: 15; CDR3: CASSFIDRATDTQYF; DNA: TGTGCCAGCAGCTTCATCGACAGAGCCACAGATACGCAGTATTTT
V: TRBV7-2; size: NA; J: TRBJ2-7; D: NA; length: 14; CDR3: CASSMTPGTYEQYF; DNA: TGTGCCAGCAGCATGACACCGGGAACCTACGAGCAGTACTTC
V: TRBV5-4; size: NA; J: TRBJ1-2; D: TRBD1; length: 15; CDR3: CASSLREGQGGGYTF; DNA: TGTGCCAGCAGCTTAAGGGAAGGACAGGGAGGAGGCTACACCTTC
V: TRBV9; size: few; J: TRBJ1-5; D: NA; length: 15; CDR3: CASSGAGRTNQPQHF; DNA: TGTGCCAGCAGCGGGGCCGGGAGGACAAATCAGCCCCAGCATTTT
V: TRBV28; size: NA; J: TRBJ1-3; D: NA; length: 15; CDR3: CASSFRVTSGNTIYF; DNA: TGTGCCAGCAGTTTTCGTGTCACTTCTGGAAACACCATATATTTT
V: TRBV5-1; size: NA; J: TRBJ2-1; D: TRBD2; length: 16; CDR3: CASSLSPAGSNNEQFF; DNA: TGCGCCAGCAGCTTGAGTCCAGCGGGATCAAACAATGAGCAGTTCTTC
V: TRBV18; size: NA; J: TRBJ1-5; D: TRBD1; length: 15; CDR3: CASSAQGAGNQPQHF; DNA: TGTGCCAGCTCAGCACAGGGGGCCGGCAATCAGCCCCAGCATTTT
V: TRBV6-5; size: NA; J: TRBJ2-1; D: TRBD1; length: 12; CDR3: CASSRGSNEQFF; DNA: TGTGCCAGCAGCAGGGGGTCCAATGAGCAGTTCTTC
V: TRBV20-1; size: once; J: TRBJ2-7; D: NA; length: 11; CDR3: CSVEGTYEQYF; DNA: TGCAGTGTAGAGGGAACCTACGAGCAGTACTTC
V: TRBV6-5; size: NA; J: TRBJ2-7; D: TRBD1; length: 13; CDR3: CASSPGTGFEQYF; DNA: TGTGCCAGCAGTCCCGGGACAGGGTTCGAGCAGTACTTC
V: TRBV7-2; size: NA; J: TRBJ2-6; D: NA; length: 15; CDR3: CASSSLGFGANVLTF; DNA: TGTGCCAGCAGCTCCCTCGGGTTCGGGGCCAACGTCCTGACTTTC
V: TRBV19; size: NA; J: TRBJ2-5; D: NA; length: 14; CDR3: CASSIIGGQETQYF; DNA: TGTGCCAGTAGTATTATCGGGGGACAAGAGACCCAGTACTTC
V: TRBV5-1; size: NA; J: TRBJ1-1; D: NA; length: 15; CDR3: CASSLEEGLYTEAFF; DNA: TGCGCCAGCAGCTTGGAAGAGGGTCTTTACACTGAAGCTTTCTTT
V: TRBV6-5; size: NA; J: TRBJ1-2; D: NA; length: 13; CDR3: CASTPGRADGYTF; DNA: TGTGCCAGCACACCAGGGAGGGCCGATGGCTACACCTTC
V: TRBV7-8; size: NA; J: TRBJ1-2; D: TRBD1; length: 15; CDR3: CASSLAKTGGDGYTF; DNA: TGTGCCAGCAGCTTAGCGAAGACAGGGGGCGATGGCTACACCTTC
V: TRBV5-4; size: NA; J: TRBJ2-1; D: NA; length: 16; CDR3: CASQVLGMSSYNEQFF; DNA: TGTGCCAGCCAGGTTTTAGGTATGTCATCCTACAATGAGCAGTTCTTC
V: TRBV28; size: NA; J: TRBJ2-1; D: NA; length: 15; CDR3: CASSLTVSSYNEQFF; DNA: TGTGCCAGCAGTTTAACAGTAAGCTCCTACAATGAGCAGTTCTTC
V: TRBV15; size: NA; J: TRBJ2-7; D: NA; length: 15; CDR3: CATSRDLGNSYEQYF; DNA: TGTGCCACCAGCAGAGATCTGGGCAACTCCTACGAGCAGTACTTC
V: TRBV4-1; size: NA; J: TRBJ1-6; D: TRBD1; length: 15; CDR3: CASSHTGQGNSPLHF; DNA: TGCGCCAGCAGCCACACGGGACAGGGAAATTCACCCCTCCACTTT
V: TRBV7-2; size: NA; J: TRBJ1-1; D: NA; length: 14; CDR3: CASSLSPGDWEAFF; DNA: TGTGCCAGCAGCTTAAGCCCCGGGGACTGGGAAGCTTTCTTT
V: TRBV6-5; size: few; J: TRBJ1-2; D: NA; length: 13; CDR3: CASSYSKQRGYTF; DNA: TGTGCCAGCAGTTACTCGAAGCAGAGGGGCTACACCTTC
V: TRBV5-5; size: NA; J: TRBJ2-1; D: TRBD1; length: 15; CDR3: CASSWTGIWPNEQFF; DNA: TGTGCCAGCAGCTGGACAGGGATCTGGCCCAATGAGCAGTTCTTC
V: TRBV5-1; size: NA; J: TRBJ1-1; D: TRBD1; length: 17; CDR3: CASSFTTGVAMNTEVFF; DNA: TGCGCCAGCAGCTTTACCACAGGGGTGGCTATGAACACTGAAGTTTTCTTT
V: TRBV7-9; size: few; J: TRBJ1-4; D: NA; length: 12; CDR3: CSSGGANEKLFF; DNA: TGTTCCAGCGGGGGGGCTAATGAAAAACTGTTTTTT
V: TRBV29-1; size: NA; J: TRBJ2-3; D: TRBD1; length: 14; CDR3: CSVGDRPFTDTQYF; DNA: TGCAGCGTTGGGGACAGACCTTTCACAGATACGCAGTATTTT
V: TRBV6-5; size: once; J: TRBJ1-3; D: NA; length: 15; CDR3: CASSYAAGMGNTIYF; DNA: TGTGCCAGCAGTTATGCCGCGGGAATGGGAAACACCATATATTTT
V: TRBV18; size: NA; J: TRBJ2-3; D: NA; length: 13; CDR3: CASSLDRIDTQYF; DNA: TGTGCCAGCTCCCTTGACAGGATTGATACGCAGTATTTT
V: TRBV4-1; size: NA; J: TRBJ2-7; D: TRBD2; length: 16; CDR3: CASSQERLAGAYEQYF; DNA: TGCGCCAGCAGCCAAGAACGACTAGCGGGAGCCTACGAGCAGTACTTC
V: TRBV5-4; size: NA; J: TRBJ2-6; D: TRBD1; length: 18; CDR3: CASSVPQGAGSGANVLTF; DNA: TGTGCCAGCAGCGTACCTCAGGGGGCGGGCTCTGGGGCCAACGTCCTGACTTTC
V: TRBV7-9; size: few; J: TRBJ2-5; D: TRBD2; length: 14; CDR3: CASLGTSGGGTQYF; DNA: TGTGCCAGCTTGGGGACTAGCGGGGGTGGGACCCAGTACTTC
V: TRBV9; size: NA; J: TRBJ2-2; D: NA; length: 14; CDR3: CASNWAGNTGELFF; DNA: TGTGCCAGCAATTGGGCAGGGAACACCGGGGAGCTGTTTTTT
V: TRBV20-1; size: NA; J: TRBJ2-5; D: NA; length: 11; CDR3: CSANIQETQYF; DNA: TGCAGTGCAAACATACAAGAGACCCAGTACTTC
V: TRBV7-9; size: once; J: TRBJ1-1; D: NA; length: 13; CDR3: CASSLSTGTEAFF; DNA: TGTGCCAGCAGCTTATCCACAGGGACTGAAGCTTTCTTT
V: TRBV9; size: NA; J: TRBJ1-1; D: NA; length: 13; CDR3: CASSQGLNTEAFF; DNA: TGTGCCAGCAGCCAGGGGCTGAACACTGAAGCTTTCTTT
V: TRBV6-1; size: NA; J: TRBJ1-2; D: NA; length: 13; CDR3: CASSEGAGRGYTF; DNA: TGTGCCAGCAGTGAAGGAGCAGGGCGAGGCTACACCTTC
V: TRBV9; size: NA; J: TRBJ2-1; D: NA; length: 13; CDR3: CASSELVDNEQFF; DNA: TGTGCCAGCAGCGAGTTGGTAGACAATGAGCAGTTCTTC
V: TRBV7-2; size: NA; J: TRBJ1-1; D: NA; length: 14; CDR3: CASSKGVESTEAFF; DNA: TGTGCCAGCTCAAAGGGGGTCGAGAGCACTGAAGCTTTCTTT
V: TRBV7-9; size: NA; J: TRBJ1-5; D: NA; length: 15; CDR3: CASSWGEFTNQPQNF; DNA: TGTGCCAGCAGCTGGGGGGAGTTCACCAATCAGCCCCAGAATTTT
V: TRBV29-1; size: NA; J: TRBJ2-1; D: NA; length: 14; CDR3: CSVATGKYYNEQFF; DNA: TGCAGCGTTGCGACCGGGAAGTACTACAATGAGCAGTTCTTC
V: TRBV7-7; size: NA; J: TRBJ1-1; D: NA; length: 15; CDR3: CASSSPGKTNTEAFF; DNA: TGTGCTAGCAGCTCTCCCGGGAAAACGAACACTGAAGCTTTCTTT
V: TRBV15; size: NA; J: TRBJ1-4; D: NA; length: 12; CDR3: CATSRANEKLFF; DNA: TGTGCCACCAGCAGAGCGAATGAAAAACTGTTTTTT
V: TRBV7-9; size: NA; J: TRBJ1-3; D: NA; length: 12; CDR3: CASSSLGNTIYF; DNA: TGTGCCAGCAGCTCCTTAGGAAACACCATATATTTT
V: TRBV5-6; size: NA; J: TRBJ1-2; D: TRBD1; length: 14; CDR3: CASSRRTGDYGYPF; DNA: TGTGCCAGCAGCCGAAGGACAGGGGACTATGGCTACCCCTTC
V: TRBV9; size: NA; J: TRBJ2-1; D: TRBD1; length: 18; CDR3: CASSASRSGTGRSGEQFF; DNA: TGTGCCAGCAGCGCGTCTAGATCCGGGACAGGGCGAAGTGGTGAGCAGTTCTTC
V: TRBV5-1; size: NA; J: TRBJ2-5; D: TRBD2; length: 17; CDR3: CASSSLGLAGGEETQYF; DNA: TGCGCCAGCAGCTCGCTTGGACTAGCGGGGGGGGAAGAGACCCAGTACTTC
V: TRBV14; size: few; J: TRBJ1-6; D: NA; length: 13; CDR3: CASSPTGNSPLHF; DNA: TGTGCCAGCAGTCCGACAGGCAATTCACCCCTCCACTTT